This TCR beta chain comes out of a study of shared clonotypes between healthy human individuals. Study-wide context: The study used three CD4 naive, three CD4 memory, two CD8 naive and one CD8 memory plate per donor.

CDR1 and CDR2 from the germline V gene are MNHEY and SVGAGI. The CDR3 runs 14 residues. Between the trimmed V and J ends, which lost 4 bases and 8 bases, there was a span of 17 bases. Sequenced by immunoSEQ multiplex PCR; TCRdb stores in-frame clones only, minus some. In the table there are nearly 600,000 clones, roughly 95% of which are singletons. Study-level findings and limits: It was the non-shared clonotypes that had lower generation probabilities than clonotypes shared by all four donors. Naive subsets, compared against memory subsets, generally had larger estimated richness values.

Turning to this clone: Its target is not known.

Naive CD8 cells comprised CD45RO-negative, CCR7-positively selected cells, excluding terminally differentiated effector memory CD45RA+ cells. Within Nashville, Tennessee resided all donors, each a Caucasian adult. This TCR came from a woman aged 25 to 39 in good health. Sequences were obtained from naive CD8+ T cells sorted from blood. This chain links TRBV6-5 with TRBJ1-1; D uncertain. The CDR3 region has the DNA TGTGCCAGCAGTTTTACACGGACGGTAGACGAAGCTTTCTTT. Translation: CASSFTRTVDEAFF.